The next 25 T cell receptor beta chains were all read from a single sample in a study of blood T cell repertoires in COVID-19. Sequenced by immunoSEQ multiplex PCR; TCRdb stores in-frame clones only, minus some. This sample has about 160,000 clones, with 80% to 90% found just once. The sample consisted of peripheral blood. The receptor set was obtained from a woman in her sixties with COVID-19, enrolled during active disease.

This chain connects TRBV24-1 to TRBJ1-2; D possibly corresponds to TRBD1 (5 bases). The ends were cut back, 2 bases at V and 7 bases at J, with 13 bases in the middle. Germline V lookup: CDR1 KGHDR, CDR2 SFDVKD. The CDR3 has 14 residues. This CDR3 is CATSDSSAGGGYTF. DNA for the CDR3: TGTGCCACCAGTGATTCCTCAGCGGGGGGTGGCTACACCTTC.

This clone was seen just once. This chain uses TRBV19 with TRBJ1-1; 9 bases agree with TRBD1. Germline V gives CDR1 LNHDA, CDR2 SQIVND (reference sequence). CDR3 length: 14 residues. Germline trimming cut 6 bases from V and 2 bases from J; bases unmatched to any gene: 4. The CDR3 DNA reads as TGTGCCAGTAGACGGGACAGGGTCAACACTGAAGCTTTCTTT. Its translation: CASRRDRVNTEAFF.

The V gene is TRBV19, the J gene TRBJ2-5; 8 bases align to TRBD2. The germline V gene has CDR1 LNHDA and CDR2 SQIVND (reference sequence). V gave up 5 bases and J gave up 4 bases; unmatched junction bases: 9. The CDR3 is made up of 15 amino acids. In DNA, the CDR3 is TGTGCCAGTAGTCCCCCGGGTCGGGGGGGAGAGACCCAGTACTTC. This sequence encodes CASSPPGRGGETQYF.

Here the CDR3 reads CASSPQGPQSTDTQYF. The CDR3 coding sequence is TGTGCCAGCAGCCCTCAGGGCCCTCAGAGCACAGATACGCAGTATTTT. V usage is TRBV7-9 and J usage is TRBJ2-3; tentative D call: TRBD1 (5 bases). V was clipped by 5 bases and J by 0 bases, with 15 bases between them. The germline CDR1 and CDR2 sequences are SEHNR and FQNEAQ (reference sequence). The CDR3 spans 16 residues. The whole variable domain, remainder taken from reference TRBV7-9 and TRBJ2-3, is DTGVSQNPRHKITKRGQNVTFRCDPISEHNRLYWYRQTLGQGPEFLTYFQNEAQLEKSRLLSDRFSAERPKGSFSTLEIQRTEQGDSAMYLCASSPQGPQSTDTQYFGPGTRLTVL.

This clone showed up just a few times. The rearrangement uses TRBV27 and TRBJ1-2, with TRBD1 as a possible D gene (6 bases). V was shortened by 1 base and J by 5 bases, with 17 bases between the two germline ends. The CDR3 runs 16 residues. Germline CDR1 is MNHEY and CDR2 is SMNVEV (reference sequence). The CDR3 coding sequence is TGTGCCAGCAGTTTATGGGGGGGGCAGGGCGATTATGGCTACACCTTC. It specifies CASSLWGGQGDYGYTF.

The chain carries TRBV7-9 and TRBJ1-5; D may be TRBD1 (5 bases). CDR1 is SEHNR and CDR2 is FQNEAQ in the germline V gene (reference sequence). V shed 1 base and J shed 2 bases, with 12 bases lying between them. This CDR3 contains 16 residues. The CDR3 loop reads CASSLGAGSGNQPQHF. The CDR3 coding sequence is TGTGCCAGCAGCTTAGGAGCAGGGTCGGGCAATCAGCCCCAGCATTTT.

V and J are TRBV5-4 and TRBJ1-3; D is undetermined. Germline CDR1 is SGHNT and CDR2 is YYREEE (reference sequence). The CDR3 is made up of 15 amino acids. V was shortened by 0 bases and J by 4 bases, with 11 bases between the two germline ends. The CDR3 loop is CASSLVTEPGNTIYF. The DNA of the CDR3 is TGTGCCAGCAGCTTGGTGACGGAGCCCGGAAACACCATATATTTT.

This clone was counted a few times. V and J are TRBV7-2 and TRBJ1-3; perhaps TRBD1 as D (5 bases). This CDR3 has 14 amino acids. Germline CDR1 SGHTA, CDR2 FQGNSA. V dropped 0 bases and J dropped 8 bases, with 11 bases sitting between them. In DNA form, the CDR3 reads TGTGCCAGCAGCTTAGCTCAGGGAAGGGACACCATATATTTT. Translating gives CASSLAQGRDTIYF.

The rearrangement joins TRBV7-9 to TRBJ1-1; TRBD1 aligns across 8 bases. Trimming took 5 bases from V and 5 from J; bases not matched to a gene: 4. This CDR3 is built from 13 residues. The germline V gene encodes CDR1 SEHNR and CDR2 FQNEAQ (reference sequence). This chain's CDR3 is CASSAQGATEAFF. CDR3 nucleotide sequence: TGTGCCAGCAGCGCGCAGGGGGCGACTGAAGCTTTCTTT.

The chain carries TRBV9 and TRBJ2-1; 13 bases map to TRBD2. The CDR3 covers 17 residues. Losses at the gene ends were 0 bases for V and 7 bases for J; bases not matched to a gene: 7. Germline-derived CDR1 and CDR2 are SGDLS and YYNGEE. CDR3 in DNA: TGTGCCAGCAGCGTAGGGTTTGGACTAGCGGGAGATAATGAGCAGTTCTTC. Translating gives CASSVGFGLAGDNEQFF.

This chain uses TRBV7-3 with TRBJ2-5, with 9 bases matching TRBD2. Per the germline V gene, CDR1 is SGHTA and CDR2 is FQGTGA. V shed 1 base, J shed 3 bases, and the junction held 0 bases outside the gene matches. The CDR3 sequence is 14 residues long. The CDR3 sequence: CASSLIAGEETQYF. Here the CDR3 DNA reads TGTGCCAGCAGCTTAATAGCGGGGGAAGAGACCCAGTACTTC.

The chain couples TRBV10-3 to TRBJ1-2; 7 bases match TRBD1. J was trimmed by 12 bases and V by 3 bases; bases with no gene match: 10. CDR1 ENHRY and CDR2 SYGVKD come from the germline V gene. The CDR3 totals 13 residues. The CDR3 DNA sequence: TGTGCCATCAGTGAACAGGGGCGGTTAGGGGACACCTTC. It translates to CAISEQGRLGDTF.

The chain uses TRBV10-3 and TRBJ2-5; D is unresolved. CDR1 and CDR2 (germline): ENHRY, SYGVKD. V shed 3 bases and J shed 1 base, with 6 bases lying between them. The CDR3 has 13 amino acids. The CDR3 DNA follows: TGTGCCATCAGTGAAAACTTCCAAGAGACCCAGTACTTC. Its protein product is CAISENFQETQYF.

The chain combines TRBV9 with TRBJ2-6, with TRBD1 identical over 7 bases. Germline CDR1 SGDLS, CDR2 YYNGEE. The V segment lost 3 bases and the J segment 7 bases; nucleotides outside the gene matches: 16. The CDR3 runs to 18 residues. CDR3 residues: CASSALPRTGVAANVLTF. CDR3 nucleotides: TGTGCCAGCAGCGCCCTACCCAGAACAGGGGTCGCAGCCAACGTCCTGACTTTC.

The V call is TRBV7-9, the J call TRBJ1-1; the D gene is possibly TRBD1 (5 bases). In germline, CDR1 is SEHNR, CDR2 FQNEAQ (reference sequence). The CDR3 spans 13 residues. V gave up 3 bases and J gave up 4 bases, with 9 bases separating them. In DNA form, the CDR3 reads TGTGCCAGCAGCTTTGAAGGGGTCACTGAAGCTTTCTTT. It encodes CASSFEGVTEAFF. Variable domain in full (rest from reference TRBV7-9 and TRBJ1-1): DTGVSQNPRHKITKRGQNVTFRCDPISEHNRLYWYRQTLGQGPEFLTYFQNEAQLEKSRLLSDRFSAERPKGSFSTLEIQRTEQGDSAMYLCASSFEGVTEAFFGQGTRLTVV.

The V gene is TRBV5-5, the J gene TRBJ2-1; perhaps TRBD2 as D (5 bases). The germline V gene has CDR1 SGHKS and CDR2 YYEKEE (reference sequence). The CDR3 sequence is 16 residues long. Between the trimmed V and J ends, which lost 0 bases and 0 bases, there was a span of 10 bases. The CDR3 nucleotides are TGTGCCAGCAGCTTGGTGGGAGAGGGCTCCTACAATGAGCAGTTCTTC. This sequence encodes CASSLVGEGSYNEQFF.

The gene calls are TRBV24-1 and TRBJ1-2; TRBD1 matches 7 bases. The CDR3 is made up of 14 amino acids. The ends lost 5 bases at V and 5 bases at J; junction bases unmatched: 7. The germline V gene encodes CDR1 KGHDR and CDR2 SFDVKD. For the CDR3, the DNA is TGTGCCACCAGTGGGCAGGGGGGCCATTATGGCTACACCTTC. It is translated as CATSGQGGHYGYTF.

The V call is TRBV7-3, the J call TRBJ2-2; D is perhaps TRBD2 (5 bases). This CDR3 has 15 residues. V lost 4 bases, J lost 1 base, and 10 bases lay in between. Germline loops: CDR1 SGHTA, CDR2 FQGTGA. CDR3: CASSSTRGNTGELFF. In DNA, the CDR3 is TGTGCCAGCAGCTCGACCCGGGGGAACACCGGGGAGCTGTTTTTT. Supplemented by reference TRBV7-3 and TRBJ2-2, the full variable domain reads GAGVSQTPSNKVTEKGKYVELRCDPISGHTALYWYRQSLGQGPEFLIYFQGTGAADDSGLPNDRFFAVRPEGSVSTLKIQRTERGDSAVYLCASSSTRGNTGELFFGEGSRLTVL.

This chain links TRBV6-1 with TRBJ1-2; no clear D. The germline V and J ends were trimmed by 1 base and 4 bases, with 7 bases remaining between them. There are 13 residues in the CDR3. Looked up from germline, CDR1 is MNHNS and CDR2 is SASEGT. CDR3: CASSEVQIYGYTF. Written as DNA, the CDR3 is TGTGCCAGCAGTGAAGTCCAGATCTATGGCTACACCTTC.

The V gene is TRBV5-8, the J gene TRBJ1-2; D unresolved. Germline assignment: CDR1 SGHTS and CDR2 YDEGEE. This CDR3 has 11 amino acids. Trimming took off 3 bases at V and 8 bases at J, with 8 bases between the two ends. The CDR3 spells CASSSIRGYTF. For the CDR3, the DNA is TGTGCCAGCAGCTCTATCCGGGGCTACACCTTC.

The rearrangement joins TRBV5-1 to TRBJ2-7; 8 nucleotides align to TRBD1. The CDR3 has 15 residues. With V trimmed by 2 bases and J by 1 base, 5 bases remained unmatched. Per germline, CDR1 SGHRS and CDR2 YFSETQ. CDR3 protein: CASSFGTGLSYEQYF. CDR3 bases: TGCGCCAGCAGCTTCGGGACAGGACTTTCCTACGAGCAGTACTTC.

This clone was picked up a small number of times. The CDR3 DNA reads as TGCAGTGCAAACCCAGGGGACGGCTACACCTTC. Protein sequence: CSANPGDGYTF. The chain combines TRBV20-1 with TRBJ1-2, with D possibly being TRBD1 (6 bases). CDR1 DFQATT and CDR2 SNEGSKA come from the germline V gene (reference sequence). Trimming cost V 6 bases and J 8 bases, with 13 bases left between them. The CDR3 is 11 residues long.

The chain employs TRBV3-1 (or the pseudogene TRBV3-2) and TRBJ2-7, with TRBD2 matching over 7 bases. V dropped 2 bases and J dropped 6; count of bases not matched to a gene: 7. CDR1 LGHDT and CDR2 YNNKEL come from the germline V gene (reference sequence). The CDR3 has 14 amino acids. CDR3 sequence (DNA): TGTGCCAGCAGCCAAAGGGCGGGAGTGTTCGAGCAGTACTTC. Protein sequence: CASSQRAGVFEQYF.

The genes are TRBV18 and TRBJ2-1, with a possible D match to TRBD2 (5 bases). The V gene lost 1 base and the J gene lost 4 bases, with 14 bases spanning the gap. The CDR3 extends over 16 amino acids. Germline V gene data show CDR1 as KGHSH and CDR2 as LQKENI. CDR3 sequence reads: CASSPREVPGYNEQFF. For the CDR3, the DNA is TGTGCCAGCTCACCACGAGAGGTTCCGGGATACAATGAGCAGTTCTTC. The complete variable domain, with remaining parts taken from reference TRBV18 and TRBJ2-1, reads NAGVMQNPRHLVRRRGQEARLRCSPMKGHSHVYWYRQLPEEGLKFMVYLQKENIIDESGMPKERFSAEFPKEGPSILRIQQVVRGDSAAYFCASSPREVPGYNEQFFGPGTRLTVL.

J is TRBJ1-5 and V is TRBV3-1 (or the pseudogene TRBV3-2); a weak D match, TRBD1 (6 bases). Germline V gene lookup returns CDR1 LGHDT and CDR2 YNNKEL (reference sequence). Trimming left V 2 bases short and J 6 bases short, with 11 bases between. The CDR3 runs 14 residues. CDR3 coding DNA: TGTGCCAGCAGCCAAAACAGGGTTGGTCAGCCCCAGCATTTT. Its translation: CASSQNRVGQPQHF.